This is a list of T cell receptor beta chains from one sample in a study of cytomegalovirus exposure and HLA in healthy donors. Libraries were prepared by immunoSEQ multiplex PCR; TCRdb keeps only in-frame clonotypes and omits some of them. The sample yields roughly 110,000 clones, 65% to 75% seen once. What was sequenced was PBMCs. All receptors come from a man aged 25 to 45 in good health and CMV-seropositive. The conserved cysteine and the conserved F or W are not part of the CDR3 here.

v_call: TRBV7-2; j_call: TRBJ2-3; cdr3_aa: ASSRGLAGSGQY
v_call: TRBV27; j_call: TRBJ2-3; cdr3_aa: ASKSSGGTTDTQY
v_call: TRBV18; j_call: TRBJ1-2; cdr3_aa: ASSPSLTDNYGYT
v_call: TRBV6-5; j_call: TRBJ2-3; cdr3_aa: ASSYGTEHTDTQY
v_call: TRBV6-1; j_call: TRBJ1-4; cdr3_aa: ASNLDINEKLF
v_call: TRBV5-5; j_call: TRBJ2-3; cdr3_aa: ASSLASGTDTQY
v_call: TRBV29-1; j_call: TRBJ2-3; cdr3_aa: SVPERGDSDTQY
v_call: TRBV9; j_call: TRBJ1-1; cdr3_aa: ASSVAGTGTEAF
v_call: TRBV29-1; j_call: TRBJ1-2; cdr3_aa: SVEPWDREDYT
v_call: TRBV6-1; j_call: TRBJ2-5; cdr3_aa: ASRPPDREGYEQY
v_call: TRBV11-2; j_call: TRBJ2-3; cdr3_aa: ASSLSGGPVPDTQY
v_call: TRBV4-1; j_call: TRBJ1-1; cdr3_aa: ASSQANLGTEAF
v_call: TRBV9; j_call: TRBJ2-2; cdr3_aa: ASSPRLAGATGELF
v_call: TRBV11-3; j_call: TRBJ2-6; cdr3_aa: ASSLDSGANVLT
v_call: TRBV18; j_call: TRBJ2-7; cdr3_aa: ASSPYPTGQTSYEQY
v_call: TRBV19; j_call: TRBJ1-5; cdr3_aa: ASKSGGLYSNQPQH
v_call: TRBV5-1; j_call: TRBJ2-7; cdr3_aa: ASRTLLGDEQY
v_call: TRBV27; j_call: TRBJ2-7; cdr3_aa: ASGSVSYEQY
v_call: TRBV7-9; j_call: TRBJ1-5; cdr3_aa: SSSLALGTGGTPQH
v_call: TRBV19; j_call: TRBJ2-1; cdr3_aa: ASSMGLAGTTDEQF
v_call: TRBV7-2; j_call: TRBJ2-4; cdr3_aa: ASSQDSDWY
v_call: TRBV29-1; j_call: TRBJ2-3; cdr3_aa: SVELAGAPDTQY
v_call: TRBV2; j_call: TRBJ1-2; cdr3_aa: ASSALGLNSYGYT
v_call: TRBV2; j_call: TRBJ2-1; cdr3_aa: ASRSSGGVNEQF
v_call: TRBV1; j_call: TRBJ1-2; cdr3_aa: TSSQGGVYGYT
v_call: TRBV30; j_call: TRBJ2-5; cdr3_aa: ACNRGNQETQY
v_call: TRBV19; j_call: TRBJ2-7; cdr3_aa: ASSIVEGSYEQY
v_call: TRBV5-1; j_call: TRBJ2-1; cdr3_aa: ASSWGSGGSYNEQF
v_call: TRBV7-9; j_call: TRBJ1-2; cdr3_aa: ASSHDRGVPYGYT